The 23 T cell receptor beta chains listed next were all sequenced from one sample in a study of response to subunit inactivated influenza vaccine (dated by TCRdb to about 2018). The method behind the library was RT-PCR. Reads for this sample came from an Illumina HiSeq 2500. TCRdb redid the processing of the public reads, applying fastp at Q25 and MiXCR, and retained in-frame beta chains. Merged by CDR3 protein, the rows form single entries marked with the most common genes and DNA. Here the sample has 200,000 to 300,000 distinct CDR3 sequences; 12% occur a single time. The top ten clonotypes cover 7.5% to 10% of the sample. The sample here was non-naive T cells sorted from PBMCs, taken less than 15 days before vaccination. Reading the label with the study, this specimen's cell subset or site is: memory T cell fraction. The receptors come from a man aged 45-60 years who received an inactivated influenza vaccine. Donor details come from another sample of the same person, matched by shared clones.

The chain uses TRBV4-3 and TRBJ1-2; unclear D gene. The CDR3 totals 14 residues. V was trimmed by 0 bases and J by 2 bases, leaving 7 bases between them. Germline V gene data show CDR1 as LGHNA and CDR2 as YSLEER. CDR3 in DNA: TGCGCCAGCAGCCAAGATCCTGGAAACTATGGCTACACCTTC. Encoded protein: CASSQDPGNYGYTF.

The V and J genes are TRBV6-1 and TRBJ2-3; 11 bases agree with TRBD2. Germline V gene sequence: CDR1 MNHNS, CDR2 SASEGT. V shed 6 bases and J 4 bases; nucleotides not matched to a gene: 6. The CDR3 is made up of 15 amino acids. The CDR3 nucleotides read TGTGCCAGCAGCCGGACTAGCGGGCGCCCAGATACGCAGTATTTT. This gives the protein CASSRTSGRPDTQYF.

This clonotype showed up just a few times. The V and J genes are TRBV6-5 and TRBJ2-5; 9 nucleotides align to TRBD1. V lost 5 bases, J lost 3 bases, and 10 bases stayed unmatched. This CDR3 is 16 amino acids long. The germline gives CDR1 MNHEY, CDR2 SVGAGI. The CDR3 DNA sequence: TGTGCCAGCAGTCACGGACAGGGGAGGGCGGAAGAGACCCAGTACTTC. The encoded protein is CASSHGQGRAEETQYF.

This clonotype has more than one count but fewer than ten. CDR3 DNA: TGCGCCAGCAGTGCAGCGGGGGAGCGCACAGATACGCAGTATTTT. Encoded protein: CASSAAGERTDTQYF. The chain joins TRBV10-2 to TRBJ2-3; the match to TRBD2 covers 8 bases. Losses at the gene ends were 4 bases for V and 1 base for J; bases not matched to a gene: 4. The germline V gene encodes CDR1 WSHSY and CDR2 SAAADI. The CDR3 extends over 15 amino acids.

As to this clonotype: A much larger clone lies a single base off, so this may be a read error. This chain connects TRBV6-1 to TRBJ2-5; TRBD2 agrees at 7 bases. The V gene end was trimmed by 7 bases and the J gene end by 5 bases; junction bases not matched to a gene: 13. The germline CDR1 and CDR2 sequences are MNHNS and SASEGT. The CDR3 length is 15 residues. The CDR3 nucleotides are TGTGCCAGCATAGTTTTAGGCGGGAGCTTCGAGACCCAGTACTTC. Translating it yields CASIVLGGSFETQYF.

This clonotype was counted at least ten times. V and J are TRBV20-1 and TRBJ2-1; perhaps TRBD2 as D (5 bases). The CDR3 has 15 residues. In germline, CDR1 is DFQATT, CDR2 SNEGSKA (reference sequence). The V end was cut by 3 bases, the J end by 7 bases, with 19 bases between. CDR3 loop: CSARHPQRSTNEQFF. The CDR3, as DNA: TGCAGTGCTAGGCACCCCCAGCGGTCGACAAATGAGCAGTTCTTC.

This chain connects TRBV20-1 to TRBJ2-5, with D tentatively TRBD1 or TRBD2 (5 bases each). The CDR3 has 16 amino acids. Trimming left V 6 bases short and J 1 base short, with 21 bases between. CDR1 and CDR2 (germline): DFQATT, SNEGSKA (reference sequence). The CDR3 DNA reads as TGCAGTGCGGAGAGAGGGCAGTATGGGGCCCAAGAGACCCAGTACTTC. Its translation is CSAERGQYGAQETQYF.

The rearrangement uses TRBV7-2 and TRBJ1-2; perhaps TRBD1 as D (5 bases). Trimming removed 11 bases at V and 2 bases at J, with 9 bases between. Germline lookup yields CDR1 SGHTA and CDR2 FQGNSA. The CDR3 is 11 residues long. The CDR3 protein is CAGGGNYGYTF. CDR3 DNA sequence: TGTGCCGGGGGGGGGAACTATGGCTACACCTTC.

About this clonotype itself: A much larger clone sits a single nucleotide away, making a read error possible. V usage is TRBV6-2 or TRBV6-3 and J usage is TRBJ2-7; D gene uncertain. CDR1 is MNHEY, CDR2 SVGEGT, per germline. The CDR3 length is 12 residues. CDR3 in amino acids: CASSLSRYEHYF. DNA of the CDR3: TGTGCCAGCAGTTTAAGTCGGTACGAGCATTACTTC.

This clonotype was recorded at least ten times. The chain has TRBV29-1 and TRBJ2-7; 8 bases agree with TRBD1. Unmatched junction bases numbered 10, after V lost 6 bases and J lost 3 bases. The CDR3 is 14 amino acids. Germline V gives CDR1 SQVTM, CDR2 ANQGSEA. The CDR3 DNA reads as TGCAGCGTCCTCAGTCCCGGGACAGGCTACGAGCAGTACTTC. It codes for CSVLSPGTGYEQYF.

The count of this clonotype is one. The chain carries TRBV24-1 and TRBJ2-1; TRBD2 matches 10 bases. The CDR3 consists of 14 residues. V lost 5 bases to trimming and J lost 9 bases; unmatched junction nucleotides: 6. Germline loops: CDR1 KGHDR, CDR2 SFDVKD. The CDR3 sequence is CATSVPGTSVEQFF. CDR3 in DNA: TGTGCCACCAGTGTCCCCGGGACTAGCGTTGAGCAGTTCTTC.

This chain uses TRBV9 with TRBJ2-7, with a tentative D call TRBD2 (6 bases). V was pared by 4 bases and J by 3 bases, with 14 bases between. Germline CDR1 SGDLS, CDR2 YYNGEE. The CDR3 loop spans 14 amino acids. Here the CDR3 reads CASSPQVGGYEQYF. CDR3 DNA: TGTGCCAGCAGCCCTCAGGTGGGAGGCTACGAGCAGTACTTC. Based on the CDR3 plus reference TRBV9 and TRBJ2-7, the full variable domain is DSGVTQTPKHLITATGQRVTLRCSPRSGDLSVYWYQQSLDQGLQFLIQYYNGEERAKGNILERFSAQQFPDLHSELNLSSLELGDSALYFCASSPQVGGYEQYFGPGTRLTVT.

V gene TRBV12-3 or TRBV12-4 combines with J gene TRBJ1-1; possibly TRBD1 for D (5 bases). The ends were cut back, 8 bases at V and 11 bases at J, with 21 bases in the middle. The CDR3 is 13 amino acids. The CDR3, as DNA: TGTGCCAGCGGAGTAGCGAGGACCGAGGGGGCTTTCTTT. This codes for CASGVARTEGAFF.

The chain has TRBV28 and TRBJ1-1; D gene unclear. The germline gives CDR1 MDHEN, CDR2 SYDVKM. The length of the CDR3 is 16 residues. Trimming shortened V by 4 bases and J by 0 bases, and 15 bases separated the two germline ends. The CDR3 loop reads CASSWSGGTMNTEAFF. In DNA, the CDR3 is TGTGCCAGCAGTTGGTCCGGTGGAACAATGAACACTGAAGCTTTCTTT.

The gene calls are TRBV18 and TRBJ2-5; D might be TRBD1 (5 bases). The CDR3 has 14 residues. The V end was cut by 1 base, the J end by 4 bases, with 10 bases between. The germline V gene encodes CDR1 KGHSH and CDR2 LQKENI. This CDR3 reads CASSPRTGGETQYF. The CDR3 region has the DNA TGTGCCAGCTCACCACGTACAGGCGGAGAGACCCAGTACTTC.

This clonotype was detected ten times or more. The chain couples TRBV5-1 to TRBJ2-3, with TRBD2 matching over 11 bases. V lost 4 bases, J lost 4 bases, and 8 bases stayed unmatched. Germline assignment: CDR1 SGHRS and CDR2 YFSETQ. The CDR3 is made up of 16 amino acids. The CDR3 reads CASSPRLAGSSDTQYF. Written as DNA, the CDR3 is TGCGCCAGCAGCCCTAGACTAGCGGGGTCCTCAGATACGCAGTATTTT.

This clonotype was picked up many times. The CDR3 loop reads CASSPQGAHTEAFF. CDR3 sequence (DNA): TGTGCCAGCAGTCCCCAGGGGGCGCACACTGAAGCTTTCTTT. The chain joins TRBV12-3 or TRBV12-4 to TRBJ1-1; the match to TRBD1 covers 8 bases. V was pared by 5 bases and J by 3 bases, with 5 bases of the junction left unmatched. The CDR3 runs 14 residues.

Here the CDR3 reads CASSSDVGAKNIQYF. Here the CDR3 DNA reads TGTGCCAGCAGCTCGGACGTGGGCGCCAAAAACATTCAGTACTTC. The V call is TRBV9, the J call TRBJ2-4; D is undetermined. Germline V gene data show CDR1 as SGDLS and CDR2 as YYNGEE. The CDR3 totals 15 residues. V lost 4 bases, J lost 1 base, and 12 bases lay in between.

This rearrangement joins TRBV25-1 to TRBJ2-5; TRBD1 might be the D (6 bases). CDR1 is MGHDK and CDR2 is SYGVNS in the germline V gene. CDR3 length: 15 amino acids. V was clipped by 1 base and J by 4 bases, with 13 bases between them. The CDR3 nucleotides read TGTGCCAGCAGTGAATTAGGGGGACGGATAGAGACCCAGTACTTC. Its protein product is CASSELGGRIETQYF.

This clonotype was counted only a few times. The CDR3 bases are TGTGCCACCCGAGGACTAGCGGGAGGGCATACCGGGGAGCTGTTTTTT. It specifies CATRGLAGGHTGELFF. This chain links TRBV6-1 with TRBJ2-2; 15 nucleotides line up with TRBD2. V trimming: 10 bases; J trimming: 5 bases; junction bases outside the gene matches: 8. Per germline, CDR1 MNHNS and CDR2 SASEGT. The CDR3 is 16 amino acids.

Comments on this clonotype: A much larger clone sits a single nucleotide away, making a read error possible. V is TRBV20-1 and J is TRBJ2-5; D ambiguous. Trimming removed 3 bases from V and 2 bases from J, with 10 bases in between. Germline V gene lookup returns CDR1 DFQATT and CDR2 SNEGSKA (reference sequence). The CDR3 is made up of 13 amino acids. CDR3 protein: CSARGITQETQYF. CDR3 in DNA: TGCAGTGCTAGGGGGATCACGCAAGAGACCCAGTACTTC.

This chain joins TRBV27 and TRBJ2-5, with D tentatively TRBD2 (7 bases). The CDR3 extends over 14 amino acids. Per the germline V gene, CDR1 is MNHEY and CDR2 is SMNVEV (reference sequence). Trimming shortened V by 7 bases and J by 0 bases, and 12 bases separated the two germline ends. In nucleotides, the CDR3 is TGTGCCAGCAAAGAGGGGGGGTACCAAGAGACCCAGTACTTC. It yields the protein CASKEGGYQETQYF.

This clonotype was detected ten times or more. The genes are TRBV11-1 and TRBJ2-1; D not certain. Between the trimmed V and J ends, which lost 5 bases and 1 base, there was a span of 21 bases. Germline V lookup: CDR1 SGHAT, CDR2 FQDESV (reference sequence). The CDR3 covers 18 residues. CDR3 coding DNA: TGTGCCAGCAGCCCCCGGCAGGCATTAATGGGTTCCTACAATGAGCAGTTCTTC. Amino acid sequence: CASSPRQALMGSYNEQFF.